This record covers a single T cell receptor (beta chain). This sample stems from a study of regulatory T cells in long-lasting Graves disease. Time point defined: newly diagnosed GD, antithyroid drugs for less than 3 months. Scientists built the TCR library using RNA that was extracted from PBMCs. Building the TCR beta libraries relied on iRepertoire HTBI primers, and CDR3 regions underwent Arm-PCR. TCRdb re-derived calls from the multiplex PCR reads in MiXCR, one entry per CDR3 protein. The sample shows fewer than 650,000 distinct CDR3 sequences, less than 20% of them seen only once. V was shortened by 8 bases and J by 2 bases, with 12 bases between the two germline ends. The CDR3 sequence is 13 residues long. Germline-derived CDR1 and CDR2 are MNHEY and SVGEGT. These data were also reused for a study on T cells in Graves' hyperthyroidism and ophthalmopathy. Per that paper: The study defined stable Graves' hyperthyroidism as no ophthalmopathy progression within 18 months. A model using 13 V-J features told ophthalmopathy apart from stable hyperthyroidism.

V and J are TRBV6-2 or TRBV6-3 and TRBJ2-5, with D possibly matching TRBD1 (6 bases). This receptor was identified in a young woman with Graves disease. This material consisted of peripheral blood mononuclear cells (PBMCs), taken at new diagnosis, from a patient treated with antithyroid drugs. In DNA, the CDR3 is TGTGCCAGCCAACCAGGACAGCAAGAGACCCAGTACTTC. Translation gives CASQPGQQETQYF.